Each of the 9 T cell receptor beta chains below was sequenced from the same sample in a study of CD8 T cells in ankylosing spondylitis (dated 2017 in TCRdb). The receptor library was made with 5' RACE. The instrument was an Illumina HiSeq 2500. The public reads were run again by TCRdb, first through fastp at Q25 and then through MiXCR, and only productive beta chains were kept. Here each entry gathers all rows of one CDR3 protein and keeps the most common genes and DNA. The sample table holds some 180,000 distinct CDR3 sequences, of which roughly 20% were seen once. Together, the top ten hold around 4.7% of the sample. Sequenced input: blood, either unsorted or a sorted T cell fraction (not recorded which). The source is a male donor under 30 with ankylosing spondylitis or in good health (not recorded which). Donor details come from another sample of the same person, matched by shared clones.

There are many counts of this clonotype. The chain carries TRBV5-6 and TRBJ2-2; TRBD2 aligns across 7 bases. This CDR3 has 16 residues. The V and J ends lost 8 bases and 1 base, in that order; junction bases with no gene match: 11. The germline gives CDR1 SGHDT, CDR2 YYEEEE. CDR3 residues: CASAREAQLNTGELFF. CDR3 DNA: TGTGCCAGTGCCCGGGAGGCACAGTTGAACACCGGGGAGCTGTTTTTT.

This sequence joins TRBV29-1 and TRBJ1-1; no clear D gene. Germline V gives CDR1 SQVTM, CDR2 ANQGSEA. V shed 3 bases and J shed 1 base, with 3 bases lying between them. The CDR3 spans 11 residues. The DNA for the CDR3 is TGCAGCGTTGAGAAGAACACTGAAGCTTTCTTT. This encodes CSVEKNTEAFF.

There are many counts of this clonotype. The genes are TRBV12-3 or TRBV12-4 and TRBJ1-2, with a possible D match to TRBD1 (6 bases). The V end was cut by 9 bases, the J end by 1 base, with 9 bases between. The CDR3 loop spans 12 amino acids. The CDR3 sequence is CASTGLNYGYTF. The CDR3 DNA is TGTGCCAGTACAGGGCTTAACTATGGCTACACCTTC.

In its sample, this clonotype was seen many times. This chain uses TRBV5-1 with TRBJ2-2, with a tentative D call TRBD2 (5 bases). Germline V gives CDR1 SGHRS, CDR2 YFSETQ. The ends were cut back, 3 bases at V and 3 bases at J, with 12 bases in the middle. The CDR3 is 15 amino acids. The CDR3 sequence: CASSSGGRDTGELFF. CDR3 coding DNA: TGCGCCAGCAGCTCCGGAGGTCGCGACACCGGGGAGCTGTTTTTT.

This clonotype was observed at least ten times. The chain uses TRBV7-9 and TRBJ1-2; possibly TRBD1 for D (5 bases). The CDR3 is made up of 16 amino acids. Germline V CDR1 and CDR2: SEHNR, FQNEAQ (reference sequence). The V end lost 5 bases, the J end lost 5 bases, and 21 bases lay between the germline ends. This CDR3 is CASSPTGQEILYGYTF. In DNA, the CDR3 is TGTGCCAGCAGCCCCACGGGGCAGGAGATACTATATGGCTACACCTTC. The variable domain in full, completed from reference TRBV7-9 and TRBJ1-2, reads DTGVSQNPRHKITKRGQNVTFRCDPISEHNRLYWYRQTLGQGPEFLTYFQNEAQLEKSRLLSDRFSAERPKGSFSTLEIQRTEQGDSAMYLCASSPTGQEILYGYTFGSGTRLTVV.

Regarding this clonotype: The junction does not match germline at one end; this may be a read error. The chain employs TRBV7-6 and TRBJ2-1, with TRBD2 matching 13 bases. CDR1 and CDR2 from the germline V gene are SGHVS and FNYEAQ. The CDR3 totals 14 residues. CDR3 in DNA: TGTGCCAGCAGCTTGGGACTAGCGGGACTTGAGCGGTTCTTC. It specifies CASSLGLAGLERFF.

The chain has TRBV20-1 and TRBJ1-3; D is unclear. In germline, CDR1 is DFQATT, CDR2 SNEGSKA (reference sequence). The ends were cut back, 5 bases at V and 9 bases at J, with 20 bases in the middle. This CDR3 region has 14 residues. The DNA of the CDR3 is TGCAGTGCTCCCCCAAGACGGAGCGGAGGCACCATATATTTT. It encodes CSAPPRRSGGTIYF.

This clonotype has at least ten counts. The chain has TRBV7-2 and TRBJ2-7; 9 nucleotides match TRBD2. The germline V gene encodes CDR1 SGHTA and CDR2 FQGNSA. This CDR3 region has 16 residues. J lost 0 bases, V lost 1 base, and 4 bases had no gene match. The CDR3 DNA reads as TGTGCCAGCAGCTTAGATAGCGGGGGCCGCTCCTACGAGCAGTACTTC. Its translation: CASSLDSGGRSYEQYF.

This clonotype has at least ten counts. This chain connects TRBV7-9 to TRBJ1-5, with 7 bases aligning to TRBD1. Germline V gene lookup returns CDR1 SEHNR and CDR2 FQNEAQ (reference sequence). CDR3 length: 15 residues. The trim removed 5 bases at V and 0 bases at J, leaving 4 bases unmatched. The CDR3 is CASSEGQHSNQPQHF. In DNA, the CDR3 is TGTGCCAGCAGCGAGGGACAGCATAGCAATCAGCCCCAGCATTTT.